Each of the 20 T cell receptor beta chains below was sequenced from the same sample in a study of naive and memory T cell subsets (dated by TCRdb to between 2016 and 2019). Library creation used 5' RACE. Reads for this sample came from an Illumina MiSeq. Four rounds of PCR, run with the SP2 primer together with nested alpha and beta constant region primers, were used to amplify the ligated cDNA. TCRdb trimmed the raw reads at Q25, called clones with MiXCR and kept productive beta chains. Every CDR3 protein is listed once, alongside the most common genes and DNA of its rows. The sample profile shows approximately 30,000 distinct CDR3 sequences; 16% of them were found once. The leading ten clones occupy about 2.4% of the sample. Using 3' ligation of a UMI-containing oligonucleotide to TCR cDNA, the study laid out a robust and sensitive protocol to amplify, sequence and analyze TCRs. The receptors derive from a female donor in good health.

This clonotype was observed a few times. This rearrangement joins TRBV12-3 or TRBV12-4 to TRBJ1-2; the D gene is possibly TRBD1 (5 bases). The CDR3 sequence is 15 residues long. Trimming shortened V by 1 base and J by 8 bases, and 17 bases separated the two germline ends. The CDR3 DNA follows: TGTGCCAGCAGTTTAGGTCCGGGGGTCAATAACGGCTACACCTTC. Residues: CASSLGPGVNNGYTF.

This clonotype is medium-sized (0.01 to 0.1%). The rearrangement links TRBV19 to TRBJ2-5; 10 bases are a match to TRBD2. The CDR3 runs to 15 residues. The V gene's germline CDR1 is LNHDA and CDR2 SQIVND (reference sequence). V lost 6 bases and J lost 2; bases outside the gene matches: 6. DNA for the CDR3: TGTGCCAGTAGCCCCGGGACTAGCGCACAAGAGACCCAGTACTTC. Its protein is CASSPGTSAQETQYF.

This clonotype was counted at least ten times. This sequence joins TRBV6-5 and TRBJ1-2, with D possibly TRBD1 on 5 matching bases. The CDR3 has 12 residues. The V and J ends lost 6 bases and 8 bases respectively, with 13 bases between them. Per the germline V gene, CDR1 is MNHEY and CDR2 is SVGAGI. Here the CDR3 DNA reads TGTGCCAGCAGGTCAGGGAAGGGCGGCTACACCTTC. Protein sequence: CASRSGKGGYTF.

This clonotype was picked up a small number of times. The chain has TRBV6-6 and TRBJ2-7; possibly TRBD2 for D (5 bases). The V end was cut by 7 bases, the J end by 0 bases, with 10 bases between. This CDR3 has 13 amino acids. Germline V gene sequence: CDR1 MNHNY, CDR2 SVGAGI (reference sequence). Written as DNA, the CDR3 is TGTGCCAGCAATCCGACTAACTCCTACGAGCAGTACTTC. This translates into CASNPTNSYEQYF.

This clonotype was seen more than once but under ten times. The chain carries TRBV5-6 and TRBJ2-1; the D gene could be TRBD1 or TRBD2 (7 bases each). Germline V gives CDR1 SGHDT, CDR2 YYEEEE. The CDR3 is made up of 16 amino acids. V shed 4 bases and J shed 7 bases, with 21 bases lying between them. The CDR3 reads CASSAWGRGLDNEQFF. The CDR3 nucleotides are TGTGCCAGCAGCGCCTGGGGGAGGGGGCTTGATAATGAGCAGTTCTTC. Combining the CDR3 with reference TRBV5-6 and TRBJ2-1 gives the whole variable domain DAGVTQSPTHLIKTRGQQVTLRCSPKSGHDTVSWYQQALGQGPQFIFQYYEEEERQRGNFPDRFSGHQFPNYSSELNVNALLLGDSALYLCASSAWGRGLDNEQFFGPGTRLTVL.

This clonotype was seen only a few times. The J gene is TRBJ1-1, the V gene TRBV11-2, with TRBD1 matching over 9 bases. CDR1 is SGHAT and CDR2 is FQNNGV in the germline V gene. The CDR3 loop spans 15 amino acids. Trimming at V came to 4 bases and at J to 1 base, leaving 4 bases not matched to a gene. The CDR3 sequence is CASSSTGGKNTEAFF. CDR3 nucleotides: TGTGCCAGCAGCTCAACAGGGGGCAAGAACACTGAAGCTTTCTTT.

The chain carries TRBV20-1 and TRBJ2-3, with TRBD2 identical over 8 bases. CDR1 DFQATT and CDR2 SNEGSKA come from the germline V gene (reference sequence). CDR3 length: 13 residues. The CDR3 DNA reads TGCAGCCAACGCACGGGGGGGCACGATACGCAGTATTTT. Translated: CSQRTGGHDTQYF.

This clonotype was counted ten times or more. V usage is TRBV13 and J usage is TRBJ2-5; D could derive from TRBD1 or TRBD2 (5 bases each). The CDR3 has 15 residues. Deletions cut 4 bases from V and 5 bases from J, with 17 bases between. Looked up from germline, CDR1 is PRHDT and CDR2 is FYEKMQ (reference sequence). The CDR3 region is CASSSEATGAETQYF. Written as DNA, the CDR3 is TGTGCCAGCAGCTCGGAGGCAACAGGCGCGGAGACCCAGTACTTC. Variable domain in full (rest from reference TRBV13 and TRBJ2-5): AAGVIQSPRHLIKEKRETATLKCYPIPRHDTVYWYQQGPGQDPQFLISFYEKMQSDKGSIPDRFSAQQFSDYHSELNMSSLELGDSALYFCASSSEATGAETQYFGPGTRLLVL.

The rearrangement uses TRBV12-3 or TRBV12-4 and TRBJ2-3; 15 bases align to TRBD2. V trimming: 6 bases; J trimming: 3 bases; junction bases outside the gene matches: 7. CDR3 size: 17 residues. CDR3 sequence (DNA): TGTGCCAGCAGCCACCCGGGACTAGCGGGGGGTACAGATACGCAGTATTTT. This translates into CASSHPGLAGGTDTQYF.

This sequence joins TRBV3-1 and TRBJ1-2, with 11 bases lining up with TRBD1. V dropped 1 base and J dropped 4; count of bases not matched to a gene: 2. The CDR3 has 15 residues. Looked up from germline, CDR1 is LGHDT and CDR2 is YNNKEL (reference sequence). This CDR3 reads CASSQAGQGVYGYTF. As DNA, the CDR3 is TGTGCCAGCAGCCAAGCGGGACAGGGGGTCTATGGCTACACCTTC.

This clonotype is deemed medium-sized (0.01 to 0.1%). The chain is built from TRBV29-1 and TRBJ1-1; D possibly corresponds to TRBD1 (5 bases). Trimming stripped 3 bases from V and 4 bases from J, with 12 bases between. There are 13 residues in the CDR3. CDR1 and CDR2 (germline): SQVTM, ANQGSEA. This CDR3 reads CSVDGLGVTEAFF. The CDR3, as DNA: TGCAGCGTTGATGGGCTGGGGGTCACTGAAGCTTTCTTT.

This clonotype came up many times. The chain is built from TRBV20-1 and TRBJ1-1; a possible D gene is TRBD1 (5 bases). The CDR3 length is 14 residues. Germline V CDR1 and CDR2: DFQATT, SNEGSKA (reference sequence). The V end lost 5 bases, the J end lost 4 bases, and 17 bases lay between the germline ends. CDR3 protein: CSAFLGGTSTEAFF. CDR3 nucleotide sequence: TGCAGTGCTTTTCTGGGGGGGACGAGCACTGAAGCTTTCTTT.

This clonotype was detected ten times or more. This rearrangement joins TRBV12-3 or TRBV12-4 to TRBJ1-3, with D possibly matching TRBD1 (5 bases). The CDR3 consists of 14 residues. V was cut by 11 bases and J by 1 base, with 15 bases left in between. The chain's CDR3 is CASKSRGSGNTIYF. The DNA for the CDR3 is TGTGCCTCAAAGTCCCGGGGGTCTGGAAACACCATATATTTT.

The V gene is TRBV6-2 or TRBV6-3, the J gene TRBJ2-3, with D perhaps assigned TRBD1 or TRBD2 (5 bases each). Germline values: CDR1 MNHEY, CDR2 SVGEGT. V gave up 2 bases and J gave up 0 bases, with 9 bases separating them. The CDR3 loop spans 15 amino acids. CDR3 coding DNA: TGTGCCAGCAGTTACGGGGGAGCAAGCACAGATACGCAGTATTTT. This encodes CASSYGGASTDTQYF.

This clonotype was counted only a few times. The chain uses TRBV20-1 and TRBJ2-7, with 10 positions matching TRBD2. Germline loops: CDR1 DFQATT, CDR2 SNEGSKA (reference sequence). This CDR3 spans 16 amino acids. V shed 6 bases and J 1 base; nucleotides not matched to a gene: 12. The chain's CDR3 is CSAAPFLAGVSYEQYF. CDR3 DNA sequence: TGCAGTGCCGCCCCCTTTCTAGCGGGGGTGTCCTACGAGCAGTACTTC.

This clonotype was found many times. Here the CDR3 reads CASSERQGSYNSPLHF. The CDR3 region has the DNA TGCGCCAGCAGCGAACGACAGGGCTCCTATAATTCACCCCTCCACTTT. V gene TRBV5-1 combines with J gene TRBJ1-6; 7 bases line up with TRBD1. The CDR3 length is 16 residues. The V segment lost 4 bases and the J segment 0 bases; nucleotides outside the gene matches: 4. CDR1 and CDR2 (germline): SGHRS, YFSETQ.

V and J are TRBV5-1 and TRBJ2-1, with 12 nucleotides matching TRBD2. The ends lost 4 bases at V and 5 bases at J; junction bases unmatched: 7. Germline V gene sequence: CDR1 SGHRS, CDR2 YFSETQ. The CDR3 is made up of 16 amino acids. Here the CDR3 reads CASSLRLAGVNNEQFF. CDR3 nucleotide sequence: TGCGCCAGCAGCCTTAGACTAGCGGGGGTGAACAATGAGCAGTTCTTC. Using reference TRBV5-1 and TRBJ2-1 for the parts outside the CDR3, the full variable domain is KAGVTQTPRYLIKTRGQQVTLSCSPISGHRSVSWYQQTPGQGLQFLFEYFSETQRNKGNFPGRFSGRQFSNSRSEMNVSTLELGDSALYLCASSLRLAGVNNEQFFGPGTRLTVL.

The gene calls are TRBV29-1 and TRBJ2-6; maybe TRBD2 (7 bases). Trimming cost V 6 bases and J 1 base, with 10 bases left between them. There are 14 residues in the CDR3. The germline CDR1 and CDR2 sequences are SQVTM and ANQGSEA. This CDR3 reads CSVGGGSGANVLTF. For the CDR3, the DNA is TGCAGCGTAGGGGGGGGGTCTGGGGCCAACGTCCTGACTTTC.

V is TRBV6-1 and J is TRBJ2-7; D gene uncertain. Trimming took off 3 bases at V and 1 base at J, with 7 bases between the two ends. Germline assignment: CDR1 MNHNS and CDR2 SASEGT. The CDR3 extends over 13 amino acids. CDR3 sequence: CASSEGTSYEQYF. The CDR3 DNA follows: TGTGCCAGCAGTGAGGGCACATCCTACGAGCAGTACTTC.

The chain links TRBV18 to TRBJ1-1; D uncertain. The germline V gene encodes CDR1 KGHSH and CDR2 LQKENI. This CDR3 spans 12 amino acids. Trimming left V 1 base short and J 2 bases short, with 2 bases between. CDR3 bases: TGTGCCAGCTCACCACAAAACACTGAAGCTTTCTTT. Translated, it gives CASSPQNTEAFF.